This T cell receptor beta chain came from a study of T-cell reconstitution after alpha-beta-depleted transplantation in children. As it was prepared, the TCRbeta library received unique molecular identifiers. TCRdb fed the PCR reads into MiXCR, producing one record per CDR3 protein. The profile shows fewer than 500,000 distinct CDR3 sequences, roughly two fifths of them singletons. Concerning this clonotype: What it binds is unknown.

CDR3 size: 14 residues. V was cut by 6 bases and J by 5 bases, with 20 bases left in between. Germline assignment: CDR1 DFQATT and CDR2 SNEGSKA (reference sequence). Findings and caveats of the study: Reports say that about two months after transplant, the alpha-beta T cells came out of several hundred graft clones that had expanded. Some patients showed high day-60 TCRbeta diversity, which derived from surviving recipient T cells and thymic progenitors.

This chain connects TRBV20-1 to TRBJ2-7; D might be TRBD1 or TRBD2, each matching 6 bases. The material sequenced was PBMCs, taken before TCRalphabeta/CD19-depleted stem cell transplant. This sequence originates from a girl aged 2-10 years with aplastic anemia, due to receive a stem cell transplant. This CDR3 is CSAPGRGRGNEQYF. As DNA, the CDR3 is TGCAGTGCACCAGGTCGGGGGCGCGGGAACGAGCAGTACTTC.